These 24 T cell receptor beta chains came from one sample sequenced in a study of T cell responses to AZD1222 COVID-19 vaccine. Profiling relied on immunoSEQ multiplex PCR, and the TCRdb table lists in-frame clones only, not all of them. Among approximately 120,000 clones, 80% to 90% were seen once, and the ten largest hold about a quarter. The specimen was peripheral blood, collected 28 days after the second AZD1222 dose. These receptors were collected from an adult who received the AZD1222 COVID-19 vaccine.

The CDR3 loop is CASSLSVNGGYGYTF. In DNA form, the CDR3 reads TGTGCCAGCAGCTTAAGCGTCAATGGGGGCTATGGCTACACCTTC. The rearrangement uses TRBV7-2 and TRBJ1-2, with D possibly TRBD1 on 5 matching bases. The CDR3 length is 15 residues. Germline V lookup: CDR1 SGHTA, CDR2 FQGNSA. Trimming pared 2 bases from V and 4 bases from J, leaving 14 bases between.

The CDR3 DNA sequence: TGCGCCAGCAGTCAAACAGGGGGGCCCTATGGCTACACCTTC. Protein product: CASSQTGGPYGYTF. The V gene is TRBV23-1, the J gene TRBJ1-2; TRBD1 aligns across 8 bases. TRBV23-1 is known as an ORF, though its function is uncertain. With 2 bases clipped from V and 4 bases from J, the junction kept 3 bases outside the gene matches. This CDR3 spans 14 amino acids.

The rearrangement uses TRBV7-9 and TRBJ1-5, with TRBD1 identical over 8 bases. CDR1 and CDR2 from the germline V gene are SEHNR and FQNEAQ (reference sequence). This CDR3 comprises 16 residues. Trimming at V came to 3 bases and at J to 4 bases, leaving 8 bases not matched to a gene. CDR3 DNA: TGTGCCAGCAGCTTCGGGACAGGAAAGGCGAATCAGCCCCAGCATTTT. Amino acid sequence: CASSFGTGKANQPQHF.

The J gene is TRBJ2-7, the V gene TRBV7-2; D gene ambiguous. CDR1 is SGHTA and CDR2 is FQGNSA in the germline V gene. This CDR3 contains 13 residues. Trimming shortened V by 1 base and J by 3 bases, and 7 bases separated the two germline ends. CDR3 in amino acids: CASSLGHLYEQYF. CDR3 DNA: TGTGCCAGCAGCTTAGGGCATCTCTACGAGCAGTACTTC.

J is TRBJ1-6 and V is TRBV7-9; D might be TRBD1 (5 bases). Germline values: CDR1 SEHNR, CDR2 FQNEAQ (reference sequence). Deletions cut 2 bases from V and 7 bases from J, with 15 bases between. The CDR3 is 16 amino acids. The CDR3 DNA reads TGTGCCAGCAGCTTACCCCCAGGGAAACCAAATTCACCCCTCCACTTT. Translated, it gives CASSLPPGKPNSPLHF.

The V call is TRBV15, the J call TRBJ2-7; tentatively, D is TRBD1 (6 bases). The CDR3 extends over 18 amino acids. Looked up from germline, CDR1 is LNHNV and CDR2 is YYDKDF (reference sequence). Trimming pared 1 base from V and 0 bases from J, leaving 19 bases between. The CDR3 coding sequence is TGTGCCACCAGCAGAGGGTCGTTCTATGAGGGGGTCTCCTACGAGCAGTACTTC. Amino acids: CATSRGSFYEGVSYEQYF.

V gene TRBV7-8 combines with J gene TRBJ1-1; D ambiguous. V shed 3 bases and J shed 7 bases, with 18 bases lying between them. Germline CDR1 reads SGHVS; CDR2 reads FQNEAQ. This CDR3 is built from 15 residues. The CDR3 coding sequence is TGTGCCAGCAGCTTTTTCCGGGCCGGGGAAGGTGAAGCTTTCTTT. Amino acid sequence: CASSFFRAGEGEAFF.

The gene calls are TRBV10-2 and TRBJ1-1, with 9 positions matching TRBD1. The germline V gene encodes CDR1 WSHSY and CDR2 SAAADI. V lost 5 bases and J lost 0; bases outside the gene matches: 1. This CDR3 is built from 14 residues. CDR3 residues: CASSTGGMNTEAFF. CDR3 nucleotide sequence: TGCGCCAGCAGTACAGGGGGCATGAACACTGAAGCTTTCTTT.

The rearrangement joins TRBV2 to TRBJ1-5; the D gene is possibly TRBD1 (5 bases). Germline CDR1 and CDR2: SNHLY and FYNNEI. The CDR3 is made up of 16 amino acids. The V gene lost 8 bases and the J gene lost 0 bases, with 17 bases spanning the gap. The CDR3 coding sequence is TGTGCCAGCCGAAGTGGGGCAAGCAATAGCAATCAGCCCCAGCATTTT. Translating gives CASRSGASNSNQPQHF.

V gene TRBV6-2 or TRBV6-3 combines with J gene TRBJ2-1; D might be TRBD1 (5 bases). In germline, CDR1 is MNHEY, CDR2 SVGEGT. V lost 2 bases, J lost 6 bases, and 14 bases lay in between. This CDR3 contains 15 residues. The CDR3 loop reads CASSYGQGWINEQFF. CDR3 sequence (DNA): TGTGCCAGCAGTTACGGGCAGGGATGGATCAATGAGCAGTTCTTC.

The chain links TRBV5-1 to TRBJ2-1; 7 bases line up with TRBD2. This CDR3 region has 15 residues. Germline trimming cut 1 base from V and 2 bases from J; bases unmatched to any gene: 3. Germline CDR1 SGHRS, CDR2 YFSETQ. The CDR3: CASSLWGGPYNEQFF. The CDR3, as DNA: TGCGCCAGCAGCTTGTGGGGGGGTCCCTACAATGAGCAGTTCTTC.

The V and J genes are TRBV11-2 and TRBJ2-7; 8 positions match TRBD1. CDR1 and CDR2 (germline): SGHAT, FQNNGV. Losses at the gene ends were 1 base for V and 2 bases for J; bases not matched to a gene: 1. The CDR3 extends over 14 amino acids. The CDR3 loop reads CASSLGTGPYEQYF. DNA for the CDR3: TGTGCCAGCAGCTTAGGGACAGGGCCCTACGAGCAGTACTTC.

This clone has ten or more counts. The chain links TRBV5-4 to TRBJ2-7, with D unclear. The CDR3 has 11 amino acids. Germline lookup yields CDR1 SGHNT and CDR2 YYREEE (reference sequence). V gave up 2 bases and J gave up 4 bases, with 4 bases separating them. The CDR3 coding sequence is TGTGCCAGCAGCTTTGATTACGAGCAGTACTTC. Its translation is CASSFDYEQYF.

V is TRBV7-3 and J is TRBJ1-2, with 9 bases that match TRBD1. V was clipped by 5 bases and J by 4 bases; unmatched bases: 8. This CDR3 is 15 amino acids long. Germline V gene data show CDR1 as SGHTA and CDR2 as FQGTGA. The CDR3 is CASSPSGTGSYGYTF. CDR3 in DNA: TGTGCCAGCAGCCCATCCGGGACAGGGAGCTATGGCTACACCTTC.

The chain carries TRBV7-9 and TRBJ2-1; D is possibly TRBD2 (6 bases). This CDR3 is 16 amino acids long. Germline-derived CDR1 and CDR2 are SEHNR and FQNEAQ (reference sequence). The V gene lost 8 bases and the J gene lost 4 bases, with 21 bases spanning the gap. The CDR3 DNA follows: TGTGCCAGCCTCTCAGCGGCGGGGAATTCTTACAATGAGCAGTTCTTC. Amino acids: CASLSAAGNSYNEQFF.

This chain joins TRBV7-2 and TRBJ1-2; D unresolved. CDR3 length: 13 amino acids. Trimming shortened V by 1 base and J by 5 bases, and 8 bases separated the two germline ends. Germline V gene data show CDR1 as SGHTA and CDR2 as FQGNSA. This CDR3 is CASSLEDPYGYTF. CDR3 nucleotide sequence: TGTGCCAGCAGCTTAGAGGACCCTTATGGCTACACCTTC.

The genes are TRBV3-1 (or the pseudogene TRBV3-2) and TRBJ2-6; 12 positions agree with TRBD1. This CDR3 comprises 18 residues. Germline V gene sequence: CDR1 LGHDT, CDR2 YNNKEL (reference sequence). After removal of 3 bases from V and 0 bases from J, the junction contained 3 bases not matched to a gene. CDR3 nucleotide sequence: TGTGCCAGCAGCCATGGGACAGGGGGCTCCTCTGGGGCCAACGTCCTGACTTTC. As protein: CASSHGTGGSSGANVLTF.

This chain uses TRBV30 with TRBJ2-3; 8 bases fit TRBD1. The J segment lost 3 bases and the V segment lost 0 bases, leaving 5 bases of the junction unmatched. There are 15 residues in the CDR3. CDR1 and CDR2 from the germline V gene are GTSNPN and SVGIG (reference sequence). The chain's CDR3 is CAWSVGQASTDTQYF. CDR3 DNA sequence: TGTGCCTGGAGTGTGGGACAGGCCTCAACAGATACGCAGTATTTT.

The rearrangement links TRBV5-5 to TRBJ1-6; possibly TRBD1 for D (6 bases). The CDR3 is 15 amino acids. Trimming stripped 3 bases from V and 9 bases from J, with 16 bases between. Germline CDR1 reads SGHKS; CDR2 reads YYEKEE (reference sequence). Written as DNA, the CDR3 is TGTGCCAGCAGCTCAAACCAGGGGTTGGGTTCACCCCTCCACTTT. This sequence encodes CASSSNQGLGSPLHF.

As DNA, the CDR3 is TGTGCCAGCAGGGATAGCGGGGGGGTTTCCTACGAGCAGTACTTC. Amino acid sequence: CASRDSGGVSYEQYF. The chain recombines TRBV2 with TRBJ2-7; TRBD2 matches 11 bases. The CDR3 has 15 residues. CDR1 SNHLY and CDR2 FYNNEI come from the germline V gene. V shed 6 bases, J shed 1 base, and the junction held 5 bases outside the gene matches. Combining the CDR3 with reference TRBV2 and TRBJ2-7 gives the whole variable domain EPEVTQTPSHQVTQMGQEVILRCVPISNHLYFYWYRQILGQKVEFLVSFYNNEISEKSEIFDDQFSVERPDGSNFTLKIRSTKLEDSAMYFCASRDSGGVSYEQYFGPGTRLTVT.

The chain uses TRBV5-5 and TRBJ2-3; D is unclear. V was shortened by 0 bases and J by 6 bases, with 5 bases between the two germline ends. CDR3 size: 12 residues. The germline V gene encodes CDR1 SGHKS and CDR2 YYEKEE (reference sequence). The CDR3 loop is CASSLASDTQYF. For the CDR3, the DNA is TGTGCCAGCAGCTTGGCCAGCGATACGCAGTATTTT.

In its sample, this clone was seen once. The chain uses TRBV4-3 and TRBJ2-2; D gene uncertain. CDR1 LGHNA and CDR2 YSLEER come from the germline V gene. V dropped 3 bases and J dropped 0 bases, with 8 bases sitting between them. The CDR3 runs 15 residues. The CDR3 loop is CASSQGTTNTGELFF. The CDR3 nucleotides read TGCGCCAGCAGCCAGGGAACTACGAACACCGGGGAGCTGTTTTTT.

CDR3: CASSFVTGELFF. The CDR3 DNA sequence: TGTGCCAGCAGTTTTGTCACCGGGGAGCTGTTTTTT. The chain couples TRBV7-2 to TRBJ2-2, with D hard to call. The V gene's germline CDR1 is SGHTA and CDR2 FQGNSA. V was pared by 6 bases and J by 4 bases, with 6 bases between. The CDR3 has 12 amino acids.

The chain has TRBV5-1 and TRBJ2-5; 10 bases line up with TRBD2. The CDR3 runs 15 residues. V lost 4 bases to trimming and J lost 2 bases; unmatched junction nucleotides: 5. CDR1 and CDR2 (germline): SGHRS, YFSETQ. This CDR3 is CASSGLAAVQETQYF. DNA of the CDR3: TGCGCCAGCAGCGGACTAGCGGCGGTTCAAGAGACCCAGTACTTC.